The sequence of this T cell receptor (beta chain) was determined in a study of cytomegalovirus exposure and HLA in healthy donors. Study findings and constraints: Later work showed greater clonal expansion in HLA-associated TCR beta chains than in equally common others. It was 150 to 200 TCR beta chains that were listed as cytomegalovirus-associated. Testing in vitro showed a few CMV-associated chains specific for CMV antigens.

The PCR used 60 Vbeta and 13 Jbeta primers. Produced via immunoSEQ multiplex PCR; TCRdb's table is partial and in-frame only. The sample includes about 170,000 clones, 75% to 90% seen only once; the top ten take under 2%. Unmatched junction bases numbered 5, after V lost 9 bases and J lost 0 bases. The CDR3 loop spans 14 amino acids. Germline CDR1 and CDR2: SGHVS and FQNEAQ. About this clone: No antigen is known for it.

The sample was PBMCs. The chain joins TRBV7-8 to TRBJ2-1, with TRBD1 matching over 7 bases. This TCR was sampled from a woman aged 18 to 35 in good health and CMV-seronegative. CDR3 bases: TGTGCCAGTGGCAGGGGGAGCTCCTACAATGAGCAGTTCTTC. This gives the protein CASGRGSSYNEQFF.